This note documents a single TCR beta chain sequence. Its cognate antigen is unknown. Trimming stripped 1 base from V and 2 bases from J, with 11 bases between. CDR1 and CDR2 from the germline V gene are GTSNPN and SVGIG (reference sequence). CDR3 size: 14 residues. These data belong to a study of vaccination and CD4 T cells after COVID-19. Study-wide background: Stimulation of cells relied on overlapping spike peptides derived from SARS-CoV-2, HCoV-NL63, HCoV-OC43 and HCoV-229E.

Once obtained from cultured CD4+ T cells, the DNA was sequenced using the Oncomine TCR Beta short-read assay. TCRdb analysed the PCR reads with MiXCR anew, one entry per CDR3 protein. The table lists over 25,000 distinct CDR3 sequences, about 60% of them singletons. The treatment denotes: approximately nine-day PBMC culture with coronavirus spike peptide pools or control peptides (ViraFEST assay). Culture proceeded for around ten days, and CD4+ T cells were then isolated by negative selection. Overall study results and limits: There was no significant change from around 21 to 38 median reactive clonotypes.

Sample: CD4+ T cells from blood, cultured in vitro, taken after SARS-CoV-2 vaccination. The chain joins TRBV30 to TRBJ1-2; no reliable D call. The receptor's source is a human donor who received a COVID-19 vaccine. Here the CDR3 DNA reads TGTGCCTGGAGTGACAGCCCCCTAAACTATGGCTACACCTTC. Translation gives CAWSDSPLNYGYTF.